This is a list of T cell receptor beta chains from one sample in a study of CD8 T cells in Susac syndrome. Each CDR3 protein is one row after TCRdb ran MiXCR on the immunoSEQ multiplex PCR reads. The sample holds about 120,000 distinct CDR3 sequences, 94% seen once. Sequenced sample: CD4+ T cells from PBMCs. These receptors all stem from a human donor in good health. Both conserved end residues are part of each CDR3. Each record gives: D gene, clone size, J gene, CDR3 length, V gene, CDR3 protein, CDR3 DNA. The D gene is left open where the match is weak. Size is stated for part of the rows, as once, few or many counts, or as a class when the clone is expanded.

D: TRBD1; size: once; J: TRBJ1-3; length: 13; V: TRBV29-1; CDR3: CSVRGQYGNTIYF; DNA: TGCAGCGTGAGGGGACAGTATGGAAACACCATATATTTT
D: NA; size: NA; J: TRBJ1-2; length: 14; V: TRBV2; CDR3: CASSGTGPQYGYTF; DNA: TGTGCCAGCAGCGGGACGGGACCCCAATATGGCTACACCTTC
D: NA; size: NA; J: TRBJ1-6; length: 16; V: TRBV5-4; CDR3: CASSLDRDASNSPLHF; DNA: TGTGCCAGCAGCTTGGATAGAGACGCCTCGAATTCACCCCTCCACTTT
D: NA; size: NA; J: TRBJ1-6; length: 14; V: TRBV3-1; CDR3: CASSRGQNNSPLHF; DNA: TGTGCCAGCAGCCGCGGACAAAATAATTCACCCCTCCACTTT
D: NA; size: NA; J: TRBJ1-1; length: 14; V: TRBV3-1; CDR3: CASSNGGKYTEAFF; DNA: TGTGCCAGCAGCAACGGGGGGAAGTACACTGAAGCTTTCTTT
D: NA; size: NA; J: TRBJ2-3; length: 15; V: TRBV5-1; CDR3: CASSEGVSGTDTQYF; DNA: TGCGCCAGCAGCGAAGGGGTCTCCGGCACAGATACGCAGTATTTT
D: TRBD1; size: NA; J: TRBJ2-7; length: 12; V: TRBV29-1; CDR3: CSVGDRGGEQYF; DNA: TGCAGCGTAGGGGACAGGGGGGGGGAGCAGTACTTC
D: TRBD1; size: NA; J: TRBJ1-5; length: 17; V: TRBV28; CDR3: CASSPRRQGWSNQPQHF; DNA: TGTGCCAGCAGTCCGCGGAGACAGGGCTGGAGCAATCAGCCCCAGCATTTT
D: TRBD1; size: NA; J: TRBJ2-3; length: 12; V: TRBV6-5; CDR3: CASGETGRAQYF; DNA: TGTGCCAGTGGAGAGACAGGGAGAGCGCAGTATTTT
D: NA; size: NA; J: TRBJ1-4; length: 12; V: TRBV29-1; CDR3: CSAAGINEKLFF; DNA: TGCAGCGCCGCGGGGATTAATGAAAAACTGTTTTTT
D: NA; size: NA; J: TRBJ2-5; length: 18; V: TRBV12-3/TRBV12-4; CDR3: CASSLRDSLLGSSETQYF; DNA: TGTGCCAGCAGTTTACGGGATAGCCTACTCGGGAGTTCGGAGACCCAGTACTTC
D: TRBD2; size: NA; J: TRBJ2-7; length: 14; V: TRBV10-1; CDR3: CASSMTSGSYEQYF; DNA: TGCGCCAGCAGCATGACTAGCGGGAGTTACGAGCAGTACTTC
D: TRBD1; size: NA; J: TRBJ1-5; length: 17; V: TRBV6-1; CDR3: CASRPDRGTYSNQPQHF; DNA: TGTGCCAGCAGGCCGGACAGGGGGACTTATAGCAATCAGCCCCAGCATTTT